The sequence of this TCR beta chain was determined in a study of T-cell reconstitution after alpha-beta-depleted transplantation in children. This clonotype was seen ten or more times. TCRbeta library construction was performed incorporating unique molecular identifiers. MiXCR was run by TCRdb on the PCR reads, yielding one entry per CDR3 protein. The sample carries hundreds of thousands of distinct CDR3 sequences, approximately 10% recorded once. Germline loops: CDR1 MNHEY, CDR2 SVGEGT. V gave up 2 bases and J gave up 4 bases; unmatched junction bases: 9. This CDR3 has 16 amino acids. This clonotype originated in a child under two years old with acute myeloid leukemia, due to receive a stem cell transplant. This chain connects TRBV6-2 or TRBV6-3 to TRBJ1-1; 8 nucleotides align to TRBD1. The sequenced sample was PBMCs, obtained before TCRalphabeta/CD19-depleted stem cell transplant. The chain's CDR3 is CASSYQPTGVGTEAFF. CDR3 DNA sequence: TGTGCCAGCAGTTACCAACCGACAGGGGTTGGCACTGAAGCTTTCTTT.